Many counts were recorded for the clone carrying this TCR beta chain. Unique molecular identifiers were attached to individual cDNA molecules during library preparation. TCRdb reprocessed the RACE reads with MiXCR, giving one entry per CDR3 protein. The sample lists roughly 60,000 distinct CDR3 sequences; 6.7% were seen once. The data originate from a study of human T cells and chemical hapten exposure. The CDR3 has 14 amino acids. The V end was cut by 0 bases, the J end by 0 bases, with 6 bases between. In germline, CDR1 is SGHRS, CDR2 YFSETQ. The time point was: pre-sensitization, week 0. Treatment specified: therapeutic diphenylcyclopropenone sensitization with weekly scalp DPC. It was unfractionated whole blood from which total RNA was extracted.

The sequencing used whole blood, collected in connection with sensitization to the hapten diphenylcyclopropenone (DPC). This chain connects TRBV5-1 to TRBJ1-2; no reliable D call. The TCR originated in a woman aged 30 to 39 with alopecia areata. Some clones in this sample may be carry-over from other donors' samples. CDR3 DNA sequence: TGCGCCAGCAGCTTGGGGCCAACTAACTATGGCTACACCTTC. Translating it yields CASSLGPTNYGYTF.